The sequence of this T cell receptor (beta chain) was determined in a study of response to subunit inactivated influenza vaccine. The V gene's germline CDR1 is KGHSH and CDR2 LQKENI. V lost 0 bases and J 2 bases, leaving 8 bases between the germline ends. This CDR3 contains 15 residues. TCRdb passed the RT-PCR reads through MiXCR, listing each CDR3 protein once. The top ten clones hold around 13% of a sample with around 470,000 distinct CDR3 sequences, approximately 7.7% of them seen once. Sequencing used PBMCs from blood, obtained about 23 months after vaccination. The source is a man aged 45-69 years who received an inactivated influenza vaccine. The chain uses TRBV18 and TRBJ2-1; no firm D call. CDR3 sequence: CASSPPRPPYNEQFF. The CDR3 coding sequence is TGTGCCAGCTCACCACCCAGGCCCCCCTACAATGAGCAGTTCTTC. Full variable domain (missing parts from reference TRBV18 and TRBJ2-1): NAGVMQNPRHLVRRRGQEARLRCSPMKGHSHVYWYRQLPEEGLKFMVYLQKENIIDESGMPKERFSAEFPKEGPSILRIQQVVRGDSAAYFCASSPPRPPYNEQFFGPGTRLTVL.